The 9 T cell receptor beta chains reported below all come from one sample, sequenced in a study of cytomegalovirus exposure and HLA in healthy donors. 60 Vbeta and 13 Jbeta primers were used in PCR. Data came from immunoSEQ multiplex PCR; TCRdb stores just in-frame clones and leaves some out. Of around 190,000 clones listed, more than 75% are singletons. Sequencing was carried out using PBMCs. The receptors shown here come from a woman between 18 and 30 years old in good health and CMV-seronegative.

V and J are TRBV5-6 and TRBJ1-2; 7 bases align to TRBD1. CDR1 and CDR2 from the germline V gene are SGHDT and YYEEEE. The CDR3 is 14 amino acids. V was pared by 4 bases and J by 4 bases, with 7 bases of the junction left unmatched. The DNA for the CDR3 is TGTGCCAGCAGCCCCGGGACAGCCACCTATGGCTACACCTTC. This codes for CASSPGTATYGYTF. Complete variable domain (other parts from reference TRBV5-6 and TRBJ1-2): DAGVTQSPTHLIKTRGQQVTLRCSPKSGHDTVSWYQQALGQGPQFIFQYYEEEERQRGNFPDRFSGHQFPNYSSELNVNALLLGDSALYLCASSPGTATYGYTFGSGTRLTVV.

This clone occurred a few times. The CDR3 DNA reads as TGTGCCAGCAGCCGTTCAGCAGGGACTAATGAAAAACTGTTTTTT. Protein product: CASSRSAGTNEKLFF. The chain is built from TRBV5-4 and TRBJ1-4, with D perhaps TRBD1 (5 bases). Trimming pared 4 bases from V and 2 bases from J, leaving 12 bases between. This CDR3 is 15 amino acids long. The germline V gene has CDR1 SGHNT and CDR2 YYREEE (reference sequence).

The chain links TRBV6-5 to TRBJ1-1, with 7 bases fitting TRBD1. The CDR3 is 14 residues long. V gave up 1 base and J gave up 4 bases; unmatched junction bases: 3. The germline V gene has CDR1 MNHEY and CDR2 SVGAGI. CDR3 protein: CASSYWTGSTEAFF. CDR3 in DNA: TGTGCCAGCAGTTACTGGACAGGATCCACTGAAGCTTTCTTT.

The sample holds a few counts of this clone. The rearrangement joins TRBV7-2 to TRBJ1-1; TRBD1 is a possible D gene (5 bases). The CDR3 is made up of 14 amino acids. Germline loops: CDR1 SGHTA, CDR2 FQGNSA. Trimming removed 3 bases at V and 5 bases at J, with 13 bases between. The CDR3 is CASSLGGGKTEAFF. In DNA form, the CDR3 reads TGTGCCAGCAGCTTGGGGGGAGGGAAAACTGAAGCTTTCTTT. Complete variable domain (other parts from reference TRBV7-2 and TRBJ1-1): GAGVSQSPSNKVTEKGKDVELRCDPISGHTALYWYRQSLGQGLEFLIYFQGNSAPDKSGLPSDRFSAERTGGSVSTLTIQRTQQEDSAVYLCASSLGGGKTEAFFGQGTRLTVV.

The chain employs TRBV28 and TRBJ1-1, with D uncertain. Per the germline V gene, CDR1 is MDHEN and CDR2 is SYDVKM. The V end was cut by 6 bases, the J end by 1 base, with 6 bases between. The CDR3 spans 12 residues. The CDR3 protein is CASRIWNTEAFF. CDR3 coding DNA: TGTGCCAGCAGAATCTGGAACACTGAAGCTTTCTTT.

The chain joins TRBV30 to TRBJ1-5; 8 nucleotides match TRBD1. V lost 3 bases to trimming and J lost 4 bases; unmatched junction nucleotides: 14. Germline V gives CDR1 GTSNPN, CDR2 SVGIG (reference sequence). The CDR3 is made up of 17 amino acids. The CDR3 DNA reads TGTGCCTGGAGCCTAGAAGGAGTGACAGGGGTAAATCAGCCCCAGCATTTT. It specifies CAWSLEGVTGVNQPQHF. The full variable domain, in which reference TRBV30 and TRBJ1-5 provide the parts outside the CDR3, is SQTIHQWPATLVQPVGSPLSLECTVEGTSNPNLYWYRQAAGRGLQLLFYSVGIGQISSEVPQNLSASRPQDRQFILSSKKLLLSDSGFYLCAWSLEGVTGVNQPQHFGDGTRLSIL.

The count of this clone is one. The chain uses TRBV19 and TRBJ1-1, with TRBD1 matching 7 bases. The trim removed 7 bases at V and 7 bases at J, leaving 9 bases unmatched. CDR3 length: 13 residues. Per the germline V gene, CDR1 is LNHDA and CDR2 is SQIVND (reference sequence). The CDR3 loop is CASTLTPGGEAFF. In DNA, the CDR3 is TGTGCCAGTACCTTAACCCCAGGGGGTGAAGCTTTCTTT. The entire variable domain, with the rest obtained from reference TRBV19 and TRBJ1-1, is as follows: DGGITQSPKYLFRKEGQNVTLSCEQNLNHDAMYWYRQDPGQGLRLIYYSQIVNDFQKGDIAEGYSVSREKKESFPLTVTSAQKNPTAFYLCASTLTPGGEAFFGQGTRLTVV.

V is TRBV7-9 and J is TRBJ1-2; D remains ambiguous. CDR3 length equals 12 residues. Germline assignment: CDR1 SEHNR and CDR2 FQNEAQ (reference sequence). Trimming pared 11 bases from V and 2 bases from J, leaving 12 bases between. CDR3 in DNA: TGTGCCGGCGACGGGGTGAACTATGGCTACACCTTC. As protein: CAGDGVNYGYTF.

This clone was seen a few times. The V gene is TRBV30, the J gene TRBJ2-3; tentative D call: TRBD2 (6 bases). This CDR3 contains 11 residues. The germline CDR1 and CDR2 sequences are GTSNPN and SVGIG (reference sequence). The ends were cut back, 5 bases at V and 8 bases at J, with 11 bases in the middle. CDR3 nucleotides: TGTGCCTGGGGCGGAGGGTTTACGCAGTATTTT. Amino acids: CAWGGGFTQYF.